This T cell receptor beta chain stems from a study of radiation and T cells in renal cell carcinoma. Libraries were prepared by immunoSEQ multiplex PCR; TCRdb keeps only in-frame clonotypes and omits some of them. The sample comprises about 26,000 clones, over 70% of which are singletons, and 31% rests with the top ten. Trimming took off 3 bases at V and 4 bases at J, with 14 bases between the two ends. Germline lookup yields CDR1 SGHTS and CDR2 YDEGEE. The CDR3 totals 15 residues. Time point described: blood 2 weeks post-SBRT. Documented treatment: 15 Gy SBRT to primary tumor, nephrectomy 4 weeks later.

V gene TRBV5-8 combines with J gene TRBJ1-5; no firm D call. The sample was blood, taken from a patient whose treatment included radiotherapy and nephrectomy. The origin of this receptor is a man in his 60s with renal cell carcinoma. This chain's CDR3 is CASSSGHGSNQPQHF. The CDR3 DNA reads TGTGCCAGCAGCTCAGGCCACGGGTCGAATCAGCCCCAGCATTTT. Supplemented by reference TRBV5-8 and TRBJ1-5, the full variable domain reads EAGVTQSPTHLIKTRGQQATLRCSPISGHTSVYWYQQALGLGLQFLLWYDEGEERNRGNFPPRFSGRQFPNYSSELNVNALELEDSALYLCASSSGHGSNQPQHFGDGTRLSIL.